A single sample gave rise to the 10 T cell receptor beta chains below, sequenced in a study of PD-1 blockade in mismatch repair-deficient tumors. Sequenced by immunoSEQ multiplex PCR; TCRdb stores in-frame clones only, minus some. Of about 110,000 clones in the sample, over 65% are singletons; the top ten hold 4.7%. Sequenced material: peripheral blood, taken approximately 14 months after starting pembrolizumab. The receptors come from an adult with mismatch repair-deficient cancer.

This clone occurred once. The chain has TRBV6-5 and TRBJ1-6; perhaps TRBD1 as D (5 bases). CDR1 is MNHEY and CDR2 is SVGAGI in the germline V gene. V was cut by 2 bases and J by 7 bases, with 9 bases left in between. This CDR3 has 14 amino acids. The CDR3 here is CASSYQGLNSPLHF. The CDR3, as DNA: TGTGCCAGCAGTTACCAGGGTCTAAATTCACCCCTCCACTTT.

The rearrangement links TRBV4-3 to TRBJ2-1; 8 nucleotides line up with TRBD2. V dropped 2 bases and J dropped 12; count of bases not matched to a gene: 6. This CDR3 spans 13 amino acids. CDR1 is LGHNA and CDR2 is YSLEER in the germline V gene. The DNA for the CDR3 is TGCGCCAGCAGCCAAACCCCTGGGACTAGGCAGTTCTTC. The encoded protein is CASSQTPGTRQFF.

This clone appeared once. The CDR3 coding sequence is TGTGCCAGCAGTGTAGCGGGACAGGGCGGCGAGCAGTACTTC. Protein: CASSVAGQGGEQYF. This chain joins TRBV25-1 and TRBJ2-7, with D possibly being TRBD1 (9 bases). V was pared by 4 bases and J by 6 bases, with 16 bases between. This CDR3 contains 14 residues. Germline V gene lookup returns CDR1 MGHDK and CDR2 SYGVNS.

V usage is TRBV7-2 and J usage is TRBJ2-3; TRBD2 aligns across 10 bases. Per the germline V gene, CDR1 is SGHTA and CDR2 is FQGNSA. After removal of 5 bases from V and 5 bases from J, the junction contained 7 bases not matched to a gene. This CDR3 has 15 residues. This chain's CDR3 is CASSESGRERDTQYF. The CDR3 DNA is TGTGCCAGCAGCGAGAGCGGGAGGGAGAGAGATACGCAGTATTTT.

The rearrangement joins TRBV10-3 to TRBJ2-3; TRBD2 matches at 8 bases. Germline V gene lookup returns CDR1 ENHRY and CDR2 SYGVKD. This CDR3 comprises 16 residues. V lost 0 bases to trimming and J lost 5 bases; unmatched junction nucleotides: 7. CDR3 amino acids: CAISESPSGPGDTQYF. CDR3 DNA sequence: TGTGCCATCAGTGAGTCGCCTAGCGGGCCGGGAGATACGCAGTATTTT.

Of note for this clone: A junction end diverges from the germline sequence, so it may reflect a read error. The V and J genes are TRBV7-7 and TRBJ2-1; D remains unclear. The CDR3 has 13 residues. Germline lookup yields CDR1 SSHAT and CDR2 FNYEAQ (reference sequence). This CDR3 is CASSVGRLNEQFF. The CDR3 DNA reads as TGTGCTAGCAGCGTTGGCCGACTCAATGAGCAGTTCTTC.

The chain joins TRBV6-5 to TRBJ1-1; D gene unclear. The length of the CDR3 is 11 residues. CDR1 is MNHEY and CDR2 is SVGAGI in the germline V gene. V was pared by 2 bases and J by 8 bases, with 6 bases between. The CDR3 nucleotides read TGTGCCAGCAGTTACCTGGGCGAAGCTTTCTTT. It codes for CASSYLGEAFF.

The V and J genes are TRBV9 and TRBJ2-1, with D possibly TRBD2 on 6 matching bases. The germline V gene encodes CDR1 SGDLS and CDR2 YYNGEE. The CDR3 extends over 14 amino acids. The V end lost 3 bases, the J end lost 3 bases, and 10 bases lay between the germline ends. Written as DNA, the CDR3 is TGTGCCAGCAGCGCTCAGGGAGGCTACAATGAGCAGTTCTTC. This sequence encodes CASSAQGGYNEQFF.

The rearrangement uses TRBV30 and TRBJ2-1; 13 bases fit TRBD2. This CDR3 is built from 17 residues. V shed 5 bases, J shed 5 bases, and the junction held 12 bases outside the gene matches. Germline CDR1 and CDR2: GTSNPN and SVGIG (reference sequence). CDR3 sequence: CAWGLGRTSGSNNEQFF. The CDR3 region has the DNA TGTGCCTGGGGACTTGGTCGGACTAGCGGGAGCAACAATGAGCAGTTCTTC.

CDR3: CASSLGGQVSHEQFF. CDR3 bases: TGTGCCAGCAGCTTGGGGGGACAGGTGTCTCATGAGCAGTTCTTC. This rearrangement joins TRBV5-4 to TRBJ2-1; TRBD1 matches at 8 bases. The CDR3 spans 15 residues. From germline, CDR1 is SGHNT and CDR2 YYREEE (reference sequence). With V trimmed by 0 bases and J by 8 bases, 7 bases remained unmatched. The complete variable domain, with remaining parts taken from reference TRBV5-4 and TRBJ2-1, reads ETGVTQSPTHLIKTRGQQVTLRCSSQSGHNTVSWYQQALGQGPQFIFQYYREEENGRGNFPPRFSGLQFPNYSSELNVNALELDDSALYLCASSLGGQVSHEQFFGPGTRLTVL.